Sequencing of this T cell receptor beta chain was carried out in a study of post-analysis software for immune sequencing data. Background on the study: Secondary progressive, relapsing-remitting and progressive-relapsing multiple sclerosis were among the included disease courses.

Prepared TCR beta cDNA libraries contained unique molecular identifiers. TCRdb redid the calling of the PCR reads with MiXCR, one entry per CDR3 protein. Here the sample spans about 170,000 distinct CDR3 sequences, 25% to 35% being singletons. Remarks on this clonotype: The antigen is unknown. A much larger clonotype is one base distant, so this may be a read error.

The CDR3 has 14 amino acids. The V and J ends lost 3 bases and 8 bases, in that order; junction bases with no gene match: 6. Per the germline V gene, CDR1 is MNHEY and CDR2 is SMNVEV (reference sequence). Study-wide results and limits: Five or six TRBV segments (TRBV5-6, TRBV5-1 and TRBV20-1 among them) occurred more frequently in patients than in controls. Multiple sclerosis patients showed significantly lower normalized Chao1 diversity than controls did.

Sequencing input: blood. The sequence derives from a girl aged 5-17 years with multiple sclerosis. V gene TRBV27 combines with J gene TRBJ2-1, with 8 bases aligning to TRBD2. CDR3 DNA: TGTGCCAGCAGTTTCGGCGGGAGGAACCATGAGCAGTTCTTC. Translating gives CASSFGGRNHEQFF.